This is a list of T cell receptor beta chains from one sample in a study of T-cell memory formation after mild COVID-19. One entry per CDR3 protein, called by TCRdb with MiXCR from the 5' RACE reads. The sample lists 450,000 to 650,000 distinct CDR3 sequences, roughly 22% occurring once. The sequencing input was PBMCs or a T cell subset sorted from them (not recorded which). The receptors come from an adult woman who had mild COVID-19 (a few samples of this study predate the infection). Cell type and time point are not known. Both conserved end residues are part of each CDR3. D genes are given only for firm matches. The size of a clone is reported for some rows only, either as once, few or many, or as a class for expanded clones.

NA	TRBV7-6	TRBJ2-3	TRBD1	TGTGCCAGCAGCTTAGACCCCAGGGGGCTAGATACGCAGTATTTT	CASSLDPRGLDTQYF
NA	TRBV7-2	TRBJ2-4	TRBD2	TGTGCCAGCAGCTTGCCGGGGACTACTAAAAACATTCAGTACTTC	CASSLPGTTKNIQYF
NA	TRBV7-9	TRBJ2-7	NA	TGTGCCAGCAGCCCCAGGGTAGCCGGAGTGTACGAGCAGTACTTC	CASSPRVAGVYEQYF
NA	TRBV9	TRBJ1-2	NA	TGTGCCAGCAGCGTAGATGGGATTGTCGGTCATGGCTACACCTTC	CASSVDGIVGHGYTF
NA	TRBV12-3/TRBV12-4	TRBJ2-5	NA	TGTGCCAGCAGAAACTTGGAACAAGAGACCCAGTACTTC	CASRNLEQETQYF
few	TRBV29-1	TRBJ2-5	NA	TGCAGCGCCCCAGATATAACCCAAGTGGGGACCCAGTACTTC	CSAPDITQVGTQYF
many	TRBV12-3/TRBV12-4	TRBJ2-5	TRBD2	TGTGCCAGCAGCCATCGGACTAGCGGGAGAATGGAGACCCAGTACTTC	CASSHRTSGRMETQYF
few	TRBV7-6	TRBJ1-1	TRBD1	TGTGCCAGCAGCTTATGGGCAGGGGGTTTGAACACTGAAGCTTTCTTT	CASSLWAGGLNTEAFF
NA	TRBV15	TRBJ2-1	NA	TGTGCCACCAGCAGAGGCCGGGCGAGCGCCTACACTGAGCAGTTCTTC	CATSRGRASAYTEQFF
few	TRBV10-3	TRBJ1-1	NA	TGTGCCATCAGTGAGACAGGACAGAACACTGAAGCTTTCTTT	CAISETGQNTEAFF
few	TRBV15	TRBJ2-1	TRBD2	TGTGCCACCAGCGGTTCGGGGACTAGACTCATTGAGCAGTTCTTC	CATSGSGTRLIEQFF
NA	TRBV5-6	TRBJ1-1	NA	TGTGCCAGCAGCTCGGAGGGATGGGGCACTGAAGCTTTCTTT	CASSSEGWGTEAFF
NA	TRBV7-9	TRBJ2-4	NA	TGTGCCAGCAGCTTAACAATAGCCAAAAACATTCAGTACTTC	CASSLTIAKNIQYF
few	TRBV20-1	TRBJ2-1	TRBD2	TGCAGTGCTAGGTTTAGCGGGGGGGCAGATGAGCAGTTCTTC	CSARFSGGADEQFF
few	TRBV5-1	TRBJ2-1	TRBD2	TGCGCCAGCAGCCACACTAGCGGGAGGGCGAATGAGCAGTTCTTC	CASSHTSGRANEQFF
few	TRBV3-1	TRBJ1-1	NA	TGTGCCAGCACCCAACGGGGTCCAAACACTGAAGCTTTCTTT	CASTQRGPNTEAFF
NA	TRBV7-9	TRBJ2-3	NA	TGTGCCAGCAGCTTAGCGGCCGCATTCAGCACAGATACGCAGTATTTT	CASSLAAAFSTDTQYF
NA	TRBV4-1	TRBJ2-7	NA	TGCGCCAGCAGCCAAGAACCGGCCCAAGGCTACGAGCAGTACTTC	CASSQEPAQGYEQYF
NA	TRBV20-1	TRBJ2-7	NA	TGCAGTGCCGTCTATCCCGGGGGAGAGACCTACGAGCAGTACTTC	CSAVYPGGETYEQYF
few	TRBV20-1	TRBJ2-1	TRBD2	TGCAGTGCTAGAGATCTAGCGGGAGGTATCTACAATGAGCAGTTCTTC	CSARDLAGGIYNEQFF
NA	TRBV5-1	TRBJ2-3	TRBD2	TGCGCCAGCAGCTTGGCCGGATGGTCTAGCGGGAGGTCAGATACGCAGTATTTT	CASSLAGWSSGRSDTQYF
NA	TRBV5-1	TRBJ1-2	NA	TGCGCCAGCAGTCGAGCCGGGACCCCCTATGGCTACACCTTC	CASSRAGTPYGYTF
NA	TRBV7-9	TRBJ2-5	NA	TGTGCCAGCAGCTTAGTCGCCCCGACGGGTGAGGAGACCCAGTACTTC	CASSLVAPTGEETQYF
NA	TRBV12-3/TRBV12-4	TRBJ1-5	NA	TGTGCCAGCAGTCAACAGGGTTTTCAGCCCCAGCATTTT	CASSQQGFQPQHF
few	TRBV12-3/TRBV12-4	TRBJ1-1	NA	TGTGCCAGCAGTTTAACCCGGAGGAACACTGAAGCTTTCTTT	CASSLTRRNTEAFF
NA	TRBV5-1	TRBJ1-2	NA	TGCGCCAGCAGCTTGGCCTACAGGGAAACTGGCGGCTACACCTTC	CASSLAYRETGGYTF
NA	TRBV30	TRBJ2-5	NA	TGTGCCTGGAGTGGGCTAGGGCTGACCCAGTACTTC	CAWSGLGLTQYF
NA	TRBV12-3/TRBV12-4	TRBJ2-7	TRBD2	TGTGCCACCAGTTTCGGGGGGGCAGGCGAGCAGTACTTC	CATSFGGAGEQYF
few	TRBV20-1	TRBJ2-2	TRBD2	TGCAGTGCTGCGCGGGGGGTTATCACCGGGGAGCTGTTTTTT	CSAARGVITGELFF